These T cell receptor beta chains were read from a single sample in a study of shared clonotypes between healthy human individuals. Profiling relied on immunoSEQ multiplex PCR, and the TCRdb table lists in-frame clones only, not all of them. The sample consists of roughly 2.5 million clones, more than 90% of them appearing once. Sequenced: naive CD4+ T cells sorted from blood. All receptors derive from a young man in good health. The CDR3 runs from the conserved cysteine through the conserved F or W. The D gene is left open where the match is weak. Size values are once, few and many counts, or a class for expanded clones, and some rows have none.

J | length | D | V | size | DNA | CDR3
TRBJ2-7 | 14 | NA | TRBV7-9 | NA | TGTGCCAGCAGCCGGACAGCGACAGCCTACGAGCAGTACTTC | CASSRTATAYEQYF
TRBJ2-2 | 14 | NA | TRBV7-9 | NA | TGTGCCAGCAGCTTATATCACGGATCCGGGGAGCTGTTTTTT | CASSLYHGSGELFF
TRBJ1-2 | 12 | NA | TRBV11-2 | NA | TGTGCCAGCAGCTCGAAAGGGGGGGGCTACACCTTC | CASSSKGGGYTF
TRBJ2-7 | 13 | NA | TRBV18 | NA | TGTGCCAGCTCACCACCCACAGGTTACGAGCAGTACTTC | CASSPPTGYEQYF
TRBJ1-1 | 16 | NA | TRBV6-5 | NA | TGTGCCAGCAGTTACACCCGACCGGTGTTGAACACTGAAGCTTTCTTT | CASSYTRPVLNTEAFF
TRBJ1-5 | 12 | NA | TRBV6-6 | once | TGTGCCAGCAGTTATCACACAGGTCCCCAGCATTTT | CASSYHTGPQHF
TRBJ1-6 | 14 | TRBD1 | TRBV5-3 | NA | TGTGCCAGAAGCTGCGACAGGGTAAATTCACCCCTCCACTTT | CARSCDRVNSPLHF
TRBJ2-5 | 11 | NA | TRBV6-1 | NA | TGTGCCAGCAGTGAGTTAGGGACCCAGTACTTC | CASSELGTQYF
TRBJ1-1 | 17 | NA | TRBV2 | NA | TGTGCCAGCAGTGAAGCTTTGGCAGTTTCTATGAACACTGAAGCTTTCTTT | CASSEALAVSMNTEAFF
TRBJ1-4 | 15 | NA | TRBV18 | NA | TGTGCCAGCTCACCACCGTTGGTAGTAAGGGAAAAACTGTTTTTT | CASSPPLVVREKLFF
TRBJ2-7 | 15 | TRBD1 | TRBV19 | NA | TGTGCCAGTAGCTCCCCCGGGACAGGGTTTTACGAGCAGTACTTC | CASSSPGTGFYEQYF